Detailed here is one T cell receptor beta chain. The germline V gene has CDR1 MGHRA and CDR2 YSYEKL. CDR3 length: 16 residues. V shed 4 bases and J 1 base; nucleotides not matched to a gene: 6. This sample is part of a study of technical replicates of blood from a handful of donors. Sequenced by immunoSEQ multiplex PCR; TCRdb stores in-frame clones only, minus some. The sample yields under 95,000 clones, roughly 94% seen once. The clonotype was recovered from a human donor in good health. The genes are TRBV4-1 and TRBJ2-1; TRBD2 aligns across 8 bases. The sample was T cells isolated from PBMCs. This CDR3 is CASSPGRGGSYNEQFF. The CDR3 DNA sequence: TGCGCCAGCAGCCCGGGTCGGGGGGGATCCTACAATGAGCAGTTCTTC.